The subject of this entry is one T cell receptor (beta chain). Its antigen is unidentified. The sample comes from a study of T cells in localized non-small cell lung cancer. Study-level results: Longer overall survival was linked to higher blood T cell density. Adjacent lung had a median around 60 of the 100 largest tumor clones. Compared with tumor, uninvolved adjacent lung displayed greater T cell clonality, ranking highest overall.

The assay was immunoSEQ multiplex PCR, and TCRdb's table has in-frame clones only and misses some. Of more than 45,000 clones in the sample, approximately 90% were seen once. The sequencing used peripheral blood, collected before any cancer treatment. The clonotype comes from a male donor older than 55 with stage III squamous cell lung carcinoma.

For the CDR3, the DNA is TGTGCCAGCAGCCAAGATCCGGGAACAGATACGCAGTATTTT. Protein product: CASSQDPGTDTQYF. The chain links TRBV14 to TRBJ2-3; D may be TRBD2 (5 bases). In germline, CDR1 is SGHDN, CDR2 FVKESK. This CDR3 has 14 amino acids. Trimming shortened V by 0 bases and J by 3 bases, and 7 bases separated the two germline ends. The whole variable domain, remainder taken from reference TRBV14 and TRBJ2-3, is EAGVTQFPSHSVIEKGQTVTLRCDPISGHDNLYWYRRVMGKEIKFLLHFVKESKQDESGMPNNRFLAERTGGTYSTLKVQPAELEDSGVYFCASSQDPGTDTQYFGPGTRLTVL.